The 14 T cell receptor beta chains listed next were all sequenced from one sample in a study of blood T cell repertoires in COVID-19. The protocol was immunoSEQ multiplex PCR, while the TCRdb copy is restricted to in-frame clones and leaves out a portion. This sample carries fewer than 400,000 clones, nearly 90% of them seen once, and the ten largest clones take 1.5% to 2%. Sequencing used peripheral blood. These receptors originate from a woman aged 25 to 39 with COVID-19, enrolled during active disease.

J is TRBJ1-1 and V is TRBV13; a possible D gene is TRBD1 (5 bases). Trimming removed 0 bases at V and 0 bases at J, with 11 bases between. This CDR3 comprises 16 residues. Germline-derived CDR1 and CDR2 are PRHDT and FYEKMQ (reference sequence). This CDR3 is CASSLGGDSMNTEAFF. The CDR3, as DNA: TGTGCCAGCAGCTTAGGGGGGGACTCCATGAACACTGAAGCTTTCTTT. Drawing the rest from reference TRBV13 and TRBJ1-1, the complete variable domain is AAGVIQSPRHLIKEKRETATLKCYPIPRHDTVYWYQQGPGQDPQFLISFYEKMQSDKGSIPDRFSAQQFSDYHSELNMSSLELGDSALYFCASSLGGDSMNTEAFFGQGTRLTVV.

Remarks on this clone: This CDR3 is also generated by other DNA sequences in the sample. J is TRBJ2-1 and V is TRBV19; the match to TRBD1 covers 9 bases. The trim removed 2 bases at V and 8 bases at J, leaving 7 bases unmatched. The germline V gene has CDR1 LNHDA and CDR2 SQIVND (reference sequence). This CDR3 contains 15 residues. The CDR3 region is CASSISGQGKYEQFF. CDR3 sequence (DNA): TGTGCCAGTAGTATATCCGGACAGGGGAAGTATGAGCAGTTCTTC.

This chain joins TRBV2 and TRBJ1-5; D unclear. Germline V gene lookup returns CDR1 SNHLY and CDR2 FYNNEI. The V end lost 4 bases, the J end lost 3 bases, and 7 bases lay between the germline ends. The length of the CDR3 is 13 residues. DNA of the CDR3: TGTGCCAGCAGTGCGCAGGACAATCAGCCCCAGCATTTT. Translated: CASSAQDNQPQHF.

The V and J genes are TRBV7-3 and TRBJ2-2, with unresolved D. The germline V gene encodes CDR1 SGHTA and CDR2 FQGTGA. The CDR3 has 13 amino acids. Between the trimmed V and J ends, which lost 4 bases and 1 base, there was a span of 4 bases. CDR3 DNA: TGTGCCAGCAGCTCCCTGAACACCGGGGAGCTGTTTTTT. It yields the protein CASSSLNTGELFF.

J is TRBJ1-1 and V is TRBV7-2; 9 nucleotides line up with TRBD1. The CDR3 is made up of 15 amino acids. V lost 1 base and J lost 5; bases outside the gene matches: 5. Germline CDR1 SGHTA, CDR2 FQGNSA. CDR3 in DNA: TGTGCCAGCAGCTTAGTGGACAGGGGCAGAACTGAAGCTTTCTTT. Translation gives CASSLVDRGRTEAFF.

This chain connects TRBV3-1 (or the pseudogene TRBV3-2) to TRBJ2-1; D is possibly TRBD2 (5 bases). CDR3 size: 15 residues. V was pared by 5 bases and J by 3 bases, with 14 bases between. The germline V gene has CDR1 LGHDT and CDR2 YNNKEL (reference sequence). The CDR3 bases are TGTGCCAGCAGCTTAGGGTCGGGGAGCTACAATGAGCAGTTCTTC. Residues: CASSLGSGSYNEQFF.

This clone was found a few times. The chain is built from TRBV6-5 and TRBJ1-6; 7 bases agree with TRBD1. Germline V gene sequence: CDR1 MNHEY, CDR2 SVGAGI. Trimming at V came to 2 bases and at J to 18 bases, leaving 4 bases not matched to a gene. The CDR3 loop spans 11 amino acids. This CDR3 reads CASSYKGQTHF. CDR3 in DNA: TGTGCCAGCAGTTACAAGGGACAGACCCACTTT.

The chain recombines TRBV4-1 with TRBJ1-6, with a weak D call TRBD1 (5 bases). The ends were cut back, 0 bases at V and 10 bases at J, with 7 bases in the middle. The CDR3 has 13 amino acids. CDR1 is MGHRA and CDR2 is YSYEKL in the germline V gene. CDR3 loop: CASSQDPGSPLHF. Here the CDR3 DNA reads TGCGCCAGCAGCCAAGATCCAGGGTCACCCCTCCACTTT.

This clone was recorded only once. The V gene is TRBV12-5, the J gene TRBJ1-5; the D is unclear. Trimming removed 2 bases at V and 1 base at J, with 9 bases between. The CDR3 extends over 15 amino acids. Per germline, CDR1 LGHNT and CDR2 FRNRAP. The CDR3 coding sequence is TGTGCTAGTGGTTTGTCTCAGATAAGCAATCAGCCCCAGCATTTT. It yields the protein CASGLSQISNQPQHF.

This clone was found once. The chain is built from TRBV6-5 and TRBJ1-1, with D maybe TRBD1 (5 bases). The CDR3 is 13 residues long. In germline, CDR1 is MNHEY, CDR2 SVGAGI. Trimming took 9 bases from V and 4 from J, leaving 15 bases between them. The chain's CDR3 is CASRRGMGTEAFF. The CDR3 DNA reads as TGTGCCAGTCGACGGGGGATGGGCACTGAAGCTTTCTTT.

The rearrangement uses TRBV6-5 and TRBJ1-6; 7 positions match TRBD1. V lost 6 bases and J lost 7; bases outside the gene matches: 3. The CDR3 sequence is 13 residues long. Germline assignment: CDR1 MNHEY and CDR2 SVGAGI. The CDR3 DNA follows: TGTGCCAGCAGAAGGGACAGAAATTCACCCCTCCACTTT. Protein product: CASRRDRNSPLHF.

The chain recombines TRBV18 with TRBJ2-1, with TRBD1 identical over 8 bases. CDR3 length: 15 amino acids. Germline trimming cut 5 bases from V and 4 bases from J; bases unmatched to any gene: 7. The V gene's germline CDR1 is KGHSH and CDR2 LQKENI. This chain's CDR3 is CASSSRTGPYNEQFF. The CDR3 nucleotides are TGTGCCAGCTCATCGCGGACAGGGCCTTACAATGAGCAGTTCTTC.

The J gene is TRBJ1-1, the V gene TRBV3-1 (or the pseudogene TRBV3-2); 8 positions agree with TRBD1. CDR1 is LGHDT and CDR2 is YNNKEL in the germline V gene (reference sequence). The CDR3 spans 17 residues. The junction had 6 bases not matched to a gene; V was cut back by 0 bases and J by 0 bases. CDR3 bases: TGTGCCAGCAGCCAAGAATCGGCAGGGGGCGTGAACACTGAAGCTTTCTTT. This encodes CASSQESAGGVNTEAFF.

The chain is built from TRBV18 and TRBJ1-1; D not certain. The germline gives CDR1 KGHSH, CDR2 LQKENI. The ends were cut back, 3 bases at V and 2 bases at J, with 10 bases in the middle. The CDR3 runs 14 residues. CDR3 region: CASSPLNRNTEAFF. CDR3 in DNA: TGTGCCAGCTCACCCCTAAACAGAAACACTGAAGCTTTCTTT.